The rows below give T cell receptor beta chains drawn from one sample of a study of T cell repertoires in cytomegalovirus infection. One entry per CDR3 protein results from TCRdb running MiXCR on the reads. The table has a few hundred thousand distinct CDR3 sequences, 15% to 20% seen once. The material sequenced was CD8+ T cells from PBMCs. These TCRs come from a human donor in good health (CMV status not recorded). Some clones in this sample may be carry-over from other donors' samples. Both conserved end residues are trimmed from each CDR3.

>TRBV7-6
ASSLGSGTEAF
>TRBV11-2
ASSLSRGGLRTGELF
>TRBV6-5
ASSDSPGGEQF
>TRBV6-6
ASSSSEAF
>TRBV6-2/TRBV6-3
ASSAGTVSSGANVLT
>TRBV6-2/TRBV6-3
ATFGGGARTQY
>TRBV28
ASSLWGEGSYNEQF
>TRBV7-6
ASRGSTDTQY
>TRBV4-1
ASSQVMADRGL
>TRBV7-9
ASSPRTGNTGELF
>TRBV2
ASMLSSYNSPLH